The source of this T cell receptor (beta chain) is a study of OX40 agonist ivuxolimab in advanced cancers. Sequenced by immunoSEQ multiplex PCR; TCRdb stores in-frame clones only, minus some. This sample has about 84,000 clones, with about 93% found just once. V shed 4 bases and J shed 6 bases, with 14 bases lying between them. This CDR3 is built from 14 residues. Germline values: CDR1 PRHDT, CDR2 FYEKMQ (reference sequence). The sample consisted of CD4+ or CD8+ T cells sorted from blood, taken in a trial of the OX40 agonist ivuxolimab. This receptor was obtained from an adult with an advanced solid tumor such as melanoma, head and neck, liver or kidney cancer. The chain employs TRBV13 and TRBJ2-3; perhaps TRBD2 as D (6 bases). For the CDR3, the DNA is TGTGCCAGCAGCTCCCGACTAGGGCGGGATACGCAGTATTTT. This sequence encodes CASSSRLGRDTQYF.